This T cell receptor beta chain was sequenced during a study of blood T cell repertoires in COVID-19. For the study at large: The United States, Italy and Spain supplied acute and convalescent COVID-19 samples. T cells, B-cell-depleted T cells, or PBMCs supplied cDNA or gDNA.

Original handling: Counts of nucleated cells, estimated from reference gene primer amplification, were obtained. Method: immunoSEQ multiplex PCR; TCRdb's copy keeps in-frame clones and lacks some. V, J and clone size are those of that table, while D and trimming were read from the DNA. The data show 140,000 or so clones, around 84% seen once. Germline lookup yields CDR1 SNHLY and CDR2 FYNNEI. Losses at the gene ends were 2 bases for V and 4 bases for J; bases not matched to a gene: 5. The CDR3 has 15 residues. The chain carries TRBV2 and TRBJ2-5, with TRBD1 matching 9 bases. The sequenced sample consisted of peripheral blood. This clonotype was sampled from a human donor in a cohort sampled during active COVID-19. The CDR3 spells CASSESLGQGETQYF. CDR3 sequence (DNA): TGTGCCAGCAGTGAATCCCTGGGACAGGGAGAGACCCAGTACTTC.